This note documents a single T cell receptor beta chain sequence. The data stem from a study of blood T cell repertoires in COVID-19. Study as a whole: Sites in the United States, Italy and Spain provided acute and convalescent COVID-19 samples. The analysed material was cDNA or gDNA that came from T cells, B-cell-depleted T cells, or PBMCs.

Original methodology: Amplification with reference gene primers provided the estimates of nucleated cell counts. Data came from immunoSEQ multiplex PCR; TCRdb stores just in-frame clones and leaves some out. D and trimming come from the DNA, and the V and J calls and clone size come from that table. The repertoire holds 75,000 to 95,000 clones, with 84% as singletons. The CDR3 runs 14 residues. From germline, CDR1 is MNHNY and CDR2 SVGAGI (reference sequence). Between the trimmed V and J ends, which lost 6 bases and 4 bases, there was a span of 15 bases. The sample was peripheral blood. The J gene is TRBJ1-2, the V gene TRBV6-6; D is perhaps TRBD1 (5 bases). The clonotype was recovered from a man aged 55-75 years with acute or convalescent COVID-19. CDR3 in DNA: TGTGCCAGCAGGACCCTGGGACTCTTCTATGGCTACACCTTC. Its protein product is CASRTLGLFYGYTF.